This T cell receptor beta chain came from a study of low-dose radiotherapy and immunotherapy resistance in tumors. Study as a whole: A dose of 300 mg of oral aspirin was taken by patients daily for four cycles from cycle 1 day 1.

cDNA synthesis used a TRAV/TRBV-specific primer set for both chains. The PCR that amplified TCRs ran for 20 cycles, relying on a constant-region primer and a V-primer adapter. One entry per CDR3 protein, called by TCRdb with MiXCR from the reads. The profile covers some 46,000 distinct CDR3 sequences, with about 25% appearing a single time and around 9.1% taken by the ten largest. Documented time point: after trial treatment. Treatment here: LDRT plus nivolumab, ipilimumab, low-dose cyclophosphamide and aspirin (RACIN trial). Germline V gene lookup returns CDR1 MNHEY and CDR2 SVGEGT. This CDR3 has 15 amino acids. V was pared by 5 bases and J by 9 bases, with 10 bases of the junction left unmatched.

The chain carries TRBV6-2 or TRBV6-3 and TRBJ2-1, with 10 nucleotides matching TRBD2. The origin of this receptor is a male donor with prostate cancer. This material consisted of PBMCs, taken after low-dose radiotherapy plus immunotherapy. The CDR3 DNA reads as TGTGCCAGCAGTCCCGGACTAGCGGAGACCGCTGAGCAGTTCTTC. Translation: CASSPGLAETAEQFF.